This note documents a single TCR beta chain sequence. Its antigen is unknown. This CDR3 is 15 amino acids long. Germline V gene lookup returns CDR1 SNHLY and CDR2 FYNNEI. J gave up 10 bases and V 9 bases, and 16 bases lay outside the gene matches. The data are from a study of beta chain features in type 1 diabetes. Sequencing targeted expressed TCRB transcripts, as all isolated RNA had been reverse transcribed. Sequencing was performed with immunoSEQ multiplex PCR; in TCRdb, only in-frame clones are kept and a portion is missing. The table has about 400,000 clones, about 12% seen once. Study results and limitations: Shortening of TCRB CDR3s, moderate but significant, appeared in all four CD4+ subsets of Type 1 diabetes patients.

What was sequenced was naive CD4+ T cells from blood. The V and J genes are TRBV2 and TRBJ2-1, with 9 bases fitting TRBD2. The source of this sequence is a man younger than 35 in good health. CDR3 sequence: CARTLGSGSGGEQFF. The CDR3 nucleotides read TGTGCCAGGACTCTAGGGAGCGGGAGCGGGGGGGAGCAGTTCTTC. Filled out from reference TRBV2 and TRBJ2-1, the complete variable domain reads EPEVTQTPSHQVTQMGQEVILRCVPISNHLYFYWYRQILGQKVEFLVSFYNNEISEKSEIFDDQFSVERPDGSNFTLKIRSTKLEDSAMYFCARTLGSGSGGEQFFGPGTRLTVL.